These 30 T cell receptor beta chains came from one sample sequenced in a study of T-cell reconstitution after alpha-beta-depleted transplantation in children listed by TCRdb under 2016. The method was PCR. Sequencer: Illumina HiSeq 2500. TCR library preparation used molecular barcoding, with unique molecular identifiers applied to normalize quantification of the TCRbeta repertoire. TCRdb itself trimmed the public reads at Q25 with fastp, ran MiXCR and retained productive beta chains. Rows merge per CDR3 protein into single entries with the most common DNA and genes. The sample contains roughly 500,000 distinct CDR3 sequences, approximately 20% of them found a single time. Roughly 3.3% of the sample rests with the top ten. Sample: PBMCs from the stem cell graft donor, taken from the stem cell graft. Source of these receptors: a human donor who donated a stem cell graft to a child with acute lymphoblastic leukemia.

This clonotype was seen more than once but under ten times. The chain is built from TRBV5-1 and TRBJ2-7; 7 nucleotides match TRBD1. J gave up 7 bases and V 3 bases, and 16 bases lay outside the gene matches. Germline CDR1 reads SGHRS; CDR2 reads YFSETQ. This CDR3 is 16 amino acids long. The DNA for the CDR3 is TGCGCCAGCAGCTATTTACAGGGGCCCTCCCCCCGAGAGCAGTACTTC. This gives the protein CASSYLQGPSPREQYF.

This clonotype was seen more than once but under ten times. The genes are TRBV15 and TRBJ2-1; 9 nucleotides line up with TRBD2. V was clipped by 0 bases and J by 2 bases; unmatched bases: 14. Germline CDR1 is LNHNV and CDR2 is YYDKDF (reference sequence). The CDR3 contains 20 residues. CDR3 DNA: TGTGCCACCAGCAGAGATCCCCTACTGGGTAGCGGGAGACCCTACAATGAGCAGTTCTTC. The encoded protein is CATSRDPLLGSGRPYNEQFF.

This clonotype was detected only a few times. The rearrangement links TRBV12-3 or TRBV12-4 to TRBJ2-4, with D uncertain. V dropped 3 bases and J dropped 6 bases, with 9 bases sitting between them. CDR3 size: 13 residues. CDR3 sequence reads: CASSLQLLNIQYF. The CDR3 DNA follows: TGTGCCAGCAGTTTGCAGCTTCTAAACATTCAGTACTTC.

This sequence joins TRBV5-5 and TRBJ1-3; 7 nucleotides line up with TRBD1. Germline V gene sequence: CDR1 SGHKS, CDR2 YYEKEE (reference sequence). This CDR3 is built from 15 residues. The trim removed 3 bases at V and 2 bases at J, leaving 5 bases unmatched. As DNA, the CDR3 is TGTGCCAGCAGCTCCCCACAGGGGACTGGAAACACCATATATTTT. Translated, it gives CASSSPQGTGNTIYF.

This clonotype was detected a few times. The CDR3 loop is CASMTAGGHGELFF. The CDR3 DNA reads TGTGCCAGCATGACAGCAGGGGGCCACGGGGAGCTGTTTTTT. The chain recombines TRBV27 with TRBJ2-2, with 8 nucleotides matching TRBD1. Unmatched junction bases numbered 8, after V lost 7 bases and J lost 7 bases. This CDR3 is 14 amino acids long. The germline CDR1 and CDR2 sequences are MNHEY and SMNVEV (reference sequence).

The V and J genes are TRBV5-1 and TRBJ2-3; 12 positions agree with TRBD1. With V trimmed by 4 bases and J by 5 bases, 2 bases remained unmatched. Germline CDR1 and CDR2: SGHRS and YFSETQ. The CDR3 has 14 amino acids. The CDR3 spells CASSRDRGQDTQYF. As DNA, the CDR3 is TGCGCCAGCAGCCGGGACAGGGGGCAAGATACGCAGTATTTT.

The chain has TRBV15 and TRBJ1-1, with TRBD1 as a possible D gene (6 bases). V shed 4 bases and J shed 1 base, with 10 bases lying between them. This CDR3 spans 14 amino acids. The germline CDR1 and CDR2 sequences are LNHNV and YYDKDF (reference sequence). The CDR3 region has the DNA TGTGCCACCAGCATAGGGACAACGAACACTGAAGCTTTCTTT. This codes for CATSIGTTNTEAFF.

Written as DNA, the CDR3 is TGTGCCAGCAGCAGGACTAGCGGAGGGGACACCGGGGAGCTGTTTTTT. Translating it yields CASSRTSGGDTGELFF. The chain has TRBV6-1 and TRBJ2-2; 10 bases align to TRBD2. Per the germline V gene, CDR1 is MNHNS and CDR2 is SASEGT. The CDR3 spans 16 residues. V dropped 6 bases and J dropped 3; count of bases not matched to a gene: 7.

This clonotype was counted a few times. For the CDR3, the DNA is TGCGCCAGCAGTGAGGGGCGGCCCACAGATACGCAGTATTTT. It translates to CASSEGRPTDTQYF. The rearrangement uses TRBV10-2 and TRBJ2-3, with no clear D. V lost 2 bases to trimming and J lost 2 bases, with 8 bases between them. Germline V gene data show CDR1 as WSHSY and CDR2 as SAAADI. The CDR3 sequence is 14 residues long.

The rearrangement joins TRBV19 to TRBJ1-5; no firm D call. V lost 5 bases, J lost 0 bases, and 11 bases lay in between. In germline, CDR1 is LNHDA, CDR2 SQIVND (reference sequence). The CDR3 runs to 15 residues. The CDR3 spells CASSPSHPSNQPQHF. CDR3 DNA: TGTGCCAGTAGTCCGTCACACCCTAGCAATCAGCCCCAGCATTTT.

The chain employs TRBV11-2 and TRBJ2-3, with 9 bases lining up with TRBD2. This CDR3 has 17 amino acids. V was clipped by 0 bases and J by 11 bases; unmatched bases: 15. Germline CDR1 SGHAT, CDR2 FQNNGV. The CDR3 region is CASSLDMLAGEVYGQYF. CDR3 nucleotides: TGTGCCAGCAGCTTAGATATGTTAGCGGGAGAGGTTTATGGGCAGTATTTT.

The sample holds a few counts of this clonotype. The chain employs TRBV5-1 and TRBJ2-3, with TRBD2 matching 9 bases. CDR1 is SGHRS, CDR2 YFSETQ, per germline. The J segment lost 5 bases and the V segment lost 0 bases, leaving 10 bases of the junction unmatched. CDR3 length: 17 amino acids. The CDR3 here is CASSLVLAGDGGDTQYF. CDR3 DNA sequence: TGCGCCAGCAGCTTGGTATTAGCGGGAGACGGCGGAGATACGCAGTATTTT.

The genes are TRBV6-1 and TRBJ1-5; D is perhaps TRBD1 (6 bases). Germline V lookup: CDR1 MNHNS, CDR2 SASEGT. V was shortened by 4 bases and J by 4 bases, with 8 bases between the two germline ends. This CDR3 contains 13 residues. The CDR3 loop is CASSGTENQPQHF. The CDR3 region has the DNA TGTGCCAGCAGTGGGACAGAGAATCAGCCCCAGCATTTT.

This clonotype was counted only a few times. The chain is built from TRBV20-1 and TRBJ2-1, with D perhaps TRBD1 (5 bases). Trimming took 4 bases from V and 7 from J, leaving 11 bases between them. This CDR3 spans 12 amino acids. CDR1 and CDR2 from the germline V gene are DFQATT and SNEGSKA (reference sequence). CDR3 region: CSATTTDNEQFF. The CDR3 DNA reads TGCAGTGCTACAACGACAGATAATGAGCAGTTCTTC.

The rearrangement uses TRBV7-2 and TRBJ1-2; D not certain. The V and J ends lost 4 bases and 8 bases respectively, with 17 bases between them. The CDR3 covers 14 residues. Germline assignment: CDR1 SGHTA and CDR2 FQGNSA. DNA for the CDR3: TGTGCCAGCAGCTATTCCCAGCGGGCGCGAGGCTACACCTTC. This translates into CASSYSQRARGYTF.

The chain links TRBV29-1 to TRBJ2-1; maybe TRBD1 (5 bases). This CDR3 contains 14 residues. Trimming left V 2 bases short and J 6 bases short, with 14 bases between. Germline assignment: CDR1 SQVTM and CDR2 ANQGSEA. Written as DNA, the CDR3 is TGCAGCGTTGAAAAGGGGCTGTCGGGCAATGAGCAGTTCTTC. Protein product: CSVEKGLSGNEQFF.

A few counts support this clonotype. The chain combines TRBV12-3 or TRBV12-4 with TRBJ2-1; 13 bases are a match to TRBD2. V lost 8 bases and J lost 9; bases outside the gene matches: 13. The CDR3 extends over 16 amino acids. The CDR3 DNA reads TGTGCCAGCCTAGCCTTACTAGCGGGAGGGTCTACTGAGCAGTTCTTC. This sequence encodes CASLALLAGGSTEQFF.

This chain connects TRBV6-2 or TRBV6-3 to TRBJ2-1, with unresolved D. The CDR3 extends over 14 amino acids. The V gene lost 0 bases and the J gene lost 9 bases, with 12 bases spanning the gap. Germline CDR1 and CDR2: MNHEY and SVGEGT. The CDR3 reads CASSYSRTFLEQFF. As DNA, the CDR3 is TGTGCCAGCAGTTACTCCCGGACCTTCCTTGAGCAGTTCTTC.

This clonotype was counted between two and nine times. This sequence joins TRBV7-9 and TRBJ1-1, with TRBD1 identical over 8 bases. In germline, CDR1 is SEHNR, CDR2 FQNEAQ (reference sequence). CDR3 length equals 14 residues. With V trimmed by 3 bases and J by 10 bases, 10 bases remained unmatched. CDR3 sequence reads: CASSFPGTGSAAFF. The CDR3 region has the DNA TGTGCCAGCAGCTTCCCCGGGACAGGCTCTGCAGCTTTCTTT.

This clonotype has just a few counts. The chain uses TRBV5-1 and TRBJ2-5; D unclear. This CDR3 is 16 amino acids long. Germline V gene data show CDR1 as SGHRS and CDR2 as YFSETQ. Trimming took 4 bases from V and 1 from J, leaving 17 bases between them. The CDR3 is CASSQLRQAPQETQYF. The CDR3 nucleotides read TGCGCCAGCAGCCAGCTCCGGCAGGCTCCCCAAGAGACCCAGTACTTC.

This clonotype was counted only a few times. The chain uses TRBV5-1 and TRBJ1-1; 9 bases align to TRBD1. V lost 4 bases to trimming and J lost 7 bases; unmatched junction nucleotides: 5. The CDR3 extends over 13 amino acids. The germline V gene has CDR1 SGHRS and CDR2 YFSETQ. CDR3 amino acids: CASSTTGGDEAFF. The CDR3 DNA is TGCGCCAGCAGCACGACAGGGGGTGATGAAGCTTTCTTT.

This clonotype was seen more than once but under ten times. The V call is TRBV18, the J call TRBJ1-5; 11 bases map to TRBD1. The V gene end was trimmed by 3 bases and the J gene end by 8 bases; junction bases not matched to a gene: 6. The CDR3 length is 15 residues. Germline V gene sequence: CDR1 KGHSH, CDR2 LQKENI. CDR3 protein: CASSPRDRGTKPQHF. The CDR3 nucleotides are TGTGCCAGCTCACCCCGGGACAGGGGGACGAAGCCCCAGCATTTT.

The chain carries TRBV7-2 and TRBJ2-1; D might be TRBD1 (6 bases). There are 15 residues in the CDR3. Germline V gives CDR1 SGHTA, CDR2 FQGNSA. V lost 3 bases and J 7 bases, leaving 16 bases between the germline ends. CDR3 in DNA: TGTGCCAGCAGCTTTACAGGGACCCCGGGAAATGAGCAGTTCTTC. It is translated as CASSFTGTPGNEQFF.

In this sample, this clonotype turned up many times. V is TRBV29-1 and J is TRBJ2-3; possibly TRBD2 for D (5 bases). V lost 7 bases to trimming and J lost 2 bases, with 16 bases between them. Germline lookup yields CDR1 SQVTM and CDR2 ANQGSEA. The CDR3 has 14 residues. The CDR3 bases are TGCAGCGCCCCGGCGGGCAGCAACACAGATACGCAGTATTTT. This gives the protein CSAPAGSNTDTQYF.

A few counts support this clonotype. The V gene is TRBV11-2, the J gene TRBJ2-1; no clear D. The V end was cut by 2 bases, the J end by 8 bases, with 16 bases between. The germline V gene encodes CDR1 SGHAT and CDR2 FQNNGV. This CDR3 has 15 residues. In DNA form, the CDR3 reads TGTGCCAGCAGCTTACCGGCCGCGGCTGCGGATGAGCAGTTCTTC. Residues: CASSLPAAAADEQFF.

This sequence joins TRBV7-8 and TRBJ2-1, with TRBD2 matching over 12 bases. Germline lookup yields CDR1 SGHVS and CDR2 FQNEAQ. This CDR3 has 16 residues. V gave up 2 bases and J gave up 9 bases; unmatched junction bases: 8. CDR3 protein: CASSLLAGGLAGEQFF. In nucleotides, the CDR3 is TGTGCCAGCAGCTTACTAGCGGGAGGGCTAGCAGGTGAGCAGTTCTTC.

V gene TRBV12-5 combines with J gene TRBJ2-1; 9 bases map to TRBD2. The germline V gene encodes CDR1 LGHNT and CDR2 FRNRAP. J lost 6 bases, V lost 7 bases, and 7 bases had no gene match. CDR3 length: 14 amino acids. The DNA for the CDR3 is TGTGCTAGTGCCGCGGGAGGGCCGCCCAATGAGCAGTTCTTC. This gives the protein CASAAGGPPNEQFF.

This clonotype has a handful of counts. The CDR3 sequence: CSARAWGQSNEKLFF. CDR3 nucleotide sequence: TGCAGTGCTAGAGCTTGGGGACAGTCTAATGAAAAACTGTTTTTT. The genes are TRBV20-1 and TRBJ1-4; 7 nucleotides agree with TRBD1. Germline CDR1 and CDR2: DFQATT and SNEGSKA (reference sequence). The CDR3 extends over 15 amino acids. The J segment lost 3 bases and the V segment lost 1 base, leaving 5 bases of the junction unmatched.

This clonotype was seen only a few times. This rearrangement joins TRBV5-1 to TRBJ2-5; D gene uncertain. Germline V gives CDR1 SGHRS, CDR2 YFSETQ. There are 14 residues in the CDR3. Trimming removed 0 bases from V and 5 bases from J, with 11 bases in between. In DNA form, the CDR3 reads TGCGCCAGCAGCTTGGGCCAATCCTGGGAGACCCAGTACTTC. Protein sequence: CASSLGQSWETQYF.

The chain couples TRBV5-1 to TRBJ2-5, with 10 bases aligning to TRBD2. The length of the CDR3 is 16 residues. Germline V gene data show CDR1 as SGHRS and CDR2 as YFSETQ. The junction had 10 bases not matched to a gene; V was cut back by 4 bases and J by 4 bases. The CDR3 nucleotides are TGCGCCAGCAGCCCCCTGCTAGCGGGAGACCTAGAGACCCAGTACTTC. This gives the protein CASSPLLAGDLETQYF.